Listed below are T cell receptor beta chains from one sample, sequenced in a study of blood T cell repertoires in COVID-19. The repertoire was sequenced with immunoSEQ multiplex PCR; TCRdb's copy has only in-frame clones and lacks some. The table shows approximately 230,000 clones, with around 87% occurring only once. The sample was PBMCs or T cells enriched from blood (not recorded which). Receptors were obtained from a woman younger than 45 with acute COVID-19. Each CDR3 is given with its conserved first and last residue. The size field is filled for only some rows; it gives once, few, many or a size class.

size	J	V	CDR3
-	TRBJ2-1	TRBV6-2/TRBV6-3	CASSLTGGPYNEQFF
-	TRBJ2-7	TRBV10-3	CATRTSGGTYEQYF
-	TRBJ2-7	TRBV28	CASRINTGGASYEQYF
-	TRBJ1-2	TRBV9	CASSAHAGGDYGYTF
-	TRBJ1-4	TRBV18	CASSSAGAGFEKLFF
-	TRBJ1-1	TRBV14	CASSQRGGYMNTEAFF
-	TRBJ2-1	TRBV28	CASSSPGLVSYNEQFF
few	TRBJ2-5	TRBV6-2/TRBV6-3	CASSLGSRQYKTQYF
-	TRBJ2-3	TRBV5-1	CASSLGLAATDTQYF
-	TRBJ2-7	TRBV11-2	CASSLDRGSYEQYF
many	TRBJ1-5	TRBV7-2	CASSYSPGSNQPQHF
-	TRBJ1-1	TRBV2	CASSGQGFYTEAFF
-	TRBJ1-1	TRBV6-5	CASTLRTLNTEAFF
-	TRBJ2-7	TRBV7-8	CASSGQGYEQYF
-	TRBJ2-3	TRBV2	CASRTPVGGQSTDTQYF
-	TRBJ1-1	TRBV7-9	CASSLGQGIMNTEAFF
-	TRBJ1-1	TRBV29-1	CSVGGVMNTEAFF
-	TRBJ2-3	TRBV7-2	CASSRGTSGRTDTQYF
-	TRBJ1-5	TRBV6-2/TRBV6-3	CASSPDRGSRQPQHF
-	TRBJ1-2	TRBV5-1	CASSSSGNNYGYTF
once	TRBJ1-1	TRBV27	CASSLVDRATEAFF
-	TRBJ2-5	TRBV7-7	CASSLAVVGAYQETQYF
-	TRBJ1-1	TRBV6-5	CASSYSGGAEAFF
-	TRBJ2-1	TRBV7-9	CASSQGLVDYNEQFF
-	TRBJ1-2	TRBV5-1	CASSTGQGAALNYGYTF
once	TRBJ2-3	TRBV7-3	CASSFKGADTQYF
-	TRBJ1-5	TRBV27	CASSARDREQPQHF
few	TRBJ2-4	TRBV28	CASSLDSDGLGGNIQYF
few	TRBJ2-2	TRBV5-1	CASSSQGGTGELFF
-	TRBJ2-5	TRBV7-9	CASSLVLAGGQETQYF
-	TRBJ2-5	TRBV18	CASSPSPGHQETQYF
-	TRBJ1-2	TRBV11-2	CASSLEIPGGRTGYTF
-	TRBJ2-1	TRBV7-2	CASSLHPGLAGDEQFF
-	TRBJ2-1	TRBV7-2	CASSLAVTGSHEQFF
once	TRBJ2-6	TRBV27	CASTHRTGAGANVLTF
-	TRBJ2-3	TRBV5-1	CASSSQGTDTQYF
-	TRBJ1-1	TRBV5-6	CASNSVGTENTEAFF
-	TRBJ2-7	TRBV11-2	CASSPIYNEQYF
-	TRBJ1-4	TRBV6-1	CASSGPMAGLTNEKLFF
once	TRBJ2-5	TRBV19	CASSIFRTSEETQYF
-	TRBJ1-2	TRBV5-1	CASSPTDRGDGYTF
-	TRBJ2-5	TRBV5-4	CASSAILPGHPYQETQYF
-	TRBJ2-3	TRBV7-6	CASSLSPAGFTDTQYF
-	TRBJ1-1	TRBV6-5	CASSYRTEAFF
-	TRBJ1-2	TRBV12-3/TRBV12-4	CASSGGDYTF